These 25 T cell receptor beta chains were sequenced from one sample in a study of shared clonotypes between healthy human individuals. Produced via immunoSEQ multiplex PCR; TCRdb's table is partial and in-frame only. This sample has roughly 1.5 million clones; 95% to 99% occur once, and the top ten carry 0.4% to 0.55%. The sample was naive CD4+ T cells sorted from blood. Indicated subset: CD45RA+ positively selected. These receptors all stem from a man aged 25 to 40 in good health.

The DNA of the CDR3 is TGCGCCACTCGCCAGGAGACCAATGAGCAGTTCTTC. Residues: CATRQETNEQFF. This chain connects TRBV10-2 to TRBJ2-1, with unresolved D. Germline V CDR1 and CDR2: WSHSY, SAAADI. V lost 10 bases, J lost 6 bases, and 13 bases lay in between. This CDR3 contains 12 residues.

The J gene is TRBJ2-2, the V gene TRBV7-6; 11 nucleotides line up with TRBD2. Unmatched junction bases numbered 14, after V lost 5 bases and J lost 6 bases. This CDR3 has 18 residues. Germline CDR1 and CDR2: SGHVS and FNYEAQ. CDR3 amino acids: CASSPLGLAGGGAGELFF. In DNA, the CDR3 is TGTGCCAGCAGCCCCCTCGGGCTAGCGGGGGGCGGGGCCGGGGAGCTGTTTTTT.

This rearrangement joins TRBV18 to TRBJ2-2; TRBD2 matches at 8 bases. Per the germline V gene, CDR1 is KGHSH and CDR2 is LQKENI. V shed 3 bases and J 17 bases; nucleotides not matched to a gene: 8. The CDR3 consists of 12 residues. The CDR3 nucleotides are TGTGCCAGCTCACCCGACGGGAGGGCCCTTTTTTTT. It encodes CASSPDGRALFF.

Notes on this clone: The junction and the germline gene differ at one end; a read error may be behind it. The chain is built from TRBV5-3 and TRBJ1-4; possibly TRBD1 for D (5 bases). TRBV5-3 is assigned to the ORF class and has an uncertain function. The CDR3 loop spans 15 amino acids. CDR3 residues: CASSWNRRDQEKLFF. As DNA, the CDR3 is TGTGCCAGCAGCTGGAACCGCCGGGACCAGGAAAAACTGTTTTTT.

The chain employs TRBV6-5 and TRBJ1-4, with 8 nucleotides matching TRBD1. Germline CDR1 reads MNHEY; CDR2 reads SVGAGI. This CDR3 comprises 15 residues. Germline trimming cut 0 bases from V and 10 bases from J; bases unmatched to any gene: 7. CDR3 protein: CASSYSRQGRGKLFF. The CDR3 DNA follows: TGTGCCAGCAGTTACTCTCGACAGGGGAGGGGAAAACTGTTTTTT.

This chain links TRBV15 with TRBJ2-7; 7 bases fit TRBD1. V was clipped by 8 bases and J by 6 bases; unmatched bases: 16. This CDR3 has 15 amino acids. Germline CDR1 LNHNV, CDR2 YYDKDF (reference sequence). CDR3 nucleotide sequence: TGTGCCACCGCTCGGGCAAGGGGGCCCTCGTTCGAGCAGTACTTC. Translating gives CATARARGPSFEQYF.

V gene TRBV23-1 combines with J gene TRBJ1-5; D is uncertain. TRBV23-1 is sorted into the ORF group, with uncertain function. Trimming removed 2 bases at V and 5 bases at J, with 10 bases between. The length of the CDR3 is 14 residues. The CDR3: CASSQRPGDQPQHF. CDR3 coding DNA: TGCGCCAGCAGTCAACGCCCTGGGGATCAGCCCCAGCATTTT.

V gene TRBV4-3 combines with J gene TRBJ2-2; D is unclear. This CDR3 is built from 15 residues. Trimming pared 3 bases from V and 8 bases from J, leaving 16 bases between. Germline CDR1 and CDR2: LGHNA and YSLEER. CDR3 sequence (DNA): TGCGCCAGCAGCCAGCTACTGGGGATTATGGGGGAGCTGTTTTTT. Amino acids: CASSQLLGIMGELFF.

The chain employs TRBV7-9 and TRBJ1-3; the D is unclear. The ends were cut back, 5 bases at V and 3 bases at J, with 17 bases in the middle. The CDR3 loop spans 16 amino acids. Germline V gene data show CDR1 as SEHNR and CDR2 as FQNEAQ (reference sequence). This CDR3 is CASSVWEKGSGNTIYF. The CDR3 DNA is TGTGCCAGCAGCGTATGGGAAAAGGGTAGTGGAAACACCATATATTTT.

The V and J genes are TRBV11-3 and TRBJ2-2; TRBD1 might be the D (6 bases). The CDR3 totals 15 residues. Trimming removed 5 bases at V and 2 bases at J, with 12 bases between. CDR1 SGHNT and CDR2 YENEEA come from the germline V gene. The CDR3 sequence: CASSPGQINTGELFF. Written as DNA, the CDR3 is TGTGCCAGCAGCCCCGGACAGATTAACACCGGGGAGCTGTTTTTT.

The chain joins TRBV18 to TRBJ1-2; D is ambiguous. The CDR3 totals 13 residues. V lost 1 base and J 7 bases, leaving 10 bases between the germline ends. Germline V gene data show CDR1 as KGHSH and CDR2 as LQKENI. CDR3 in amino acids: CASSPLGFGGYTF. The CDR3 region has the DNA TGTGCCAGCTCACCACTAGGGTTCGGTGGCTACACCTTC.

V and J are TRBV14 and TRBJ2-5, with D possibly matching TRBD2 (7 bases). The CDR3 runs to 16 residues. Trimming took off 5 bases at V and 2 bases at J, with 18 bases between the two ends. CDR1 is SGHDN, CDR2 FVKESK, per germline. The CDR3: CASSLRRGASQETQYF. CDR3 coding DNA: TGTGCCAGCAGCTTGAGACGGGGGGCCAGTCAAGAGACCCAGTACTTC.

The gene calls are TRBV10-3 and TRBJ2-7; 11 bases agree with TRBD2. Germline V gene data show CDR1 as ENHRY and CDR2 as SYGVKD. The V gene end was trimmed by 6 bases and the J gene end by 4 bases; junction bases not matched to a gene: 8. This CDR3 is 15 amino acids long. CDR3 DNA: TGTGCCATCAGAGATGCCGGGACTAGCGGTTACGAGCAGTACTTC. Amino acids: CAIRDAGTSGYEQYF.

This chain uses TRBV7-2 with TRBJ1-4; D is uncertain. Germline V CDR1 and CDR2: SGHTA, FQGNSA. The CDR3 has 14 residues. V was cut by 3 bases and J by 5 bases, with 10 bases left in between. CDR3 in DNA: TGTGCCAGCAGCTTGATCGTCGGGAATGAAAAACTGTTTTTT. Translating it yields CASSLIVGNEKLFF.

Remarks on this clone: In the same sample, other DNA sequences code for this CDR3. The rearrangement uses TRBV18 and TRBJ1-5, with unresolved D. CDR1 and CDR2 (germline): KGHSH, LQKENI. The CDR3 is 14 amino acids. V was shortened by 1 base and J by 7 bases, with 11 bases between the two germline ends. CDR3 region: CASSPLSGYQPQHF. The CDR3 region has the DNA TGTGCCAGCTCACCACTTTCGGGATACCAGCCCCAGCATTTT.

This chain links TRBV5-6 with TRBJ2-7, with D possibly being TRBD1 (5 bases). Trimming removed 4 bases from V and 3 bases from J, with 20 bases in between. This CDR3 spans 16 amino acids. Germline assignment: CDR1 SGHDT and CDR2 YYEEEE. The DNA for the CDR3 is TGTGCCAGCAGCAGTGACAGCGCACGCCTTTACTACGAGCAGTACTTC. Translation gives CASSSDSARLYYEQYF.

The chain is built from TRBV28 and TRBJ1-2; weak D call: TRBD1 (5 bases). Trimming removed 6 bases at V and 2 bases at J, with 16 bases between. The germline CDR1 and CDR2 sequences are MDHEN and SYDVKM. CDR3 length: 15 residues. The CDR3 region is CASSSKGGTNYGYTF. The CDR3 DNA follows: TGTGCCAGCAGCTCCAAGGGAGGGACCAACTATGGCTACACCTTC.

This sequence joins TRBV6-1 and TRBJ1-5, with a tentative D call TRBD1 (6 bases). The CDR3 has 14 amino acids. V was clipped by 6 bases and J by 5 bases, with 14 bases between them. Germline CDR1 reads MNHNS; CDR2 reads SASEGT. CDR3 amino acids: CASRARGAHQPQHF. CDR3 DNA: TGTGCCAGCAGGGCCAGGGGAGCCCATCAGCCCCAGCATTTT.

The chain uses TRBV4-3 and TRBJ2-7; D is ambiguous. The CDR3 is 15 amino acids. V lost 1 base and J 0 bases, leaving 10 bases between the germline ends. Germline CDR1 LGHNA, CDR2 YSLEER. CDR3 in amino acids: CASSQVPGSSYEQYF. DNA of the CDR3: TGCGCCAGCAGCCAAGTTCCGGGTAGCTCCTACGAGCAGTACTTC.

The chain links TRBV7-7 to TRBJ2-1; TRBD2 matches at 7 bases. CDR3 length: 14 amino acids. Germline trimming cut 8 bases from V and 0 bases from J; bases unmatched to any gene: 4. The germline CDR1 and CDR2 sequences are SSHAT and FNYEAQ (reference sequence). The DNA for the CDR3 is TGTGCCAGCGCTGCGGGAGTCTCCTACAATGAGCAGTTCTTC. Encoded protein: CASAAGVSYNEQFF. Full variable domain (remainder filled in from reference TRBV7-7 and TRBJ2-1): GAGVSQSPRYKVTKRGQDVTLRCDPISSHATLYWYQQALGQGPEFLTYFNYEAQPDKSGLPSDRFSAERPEGSISTLTIQRTEQRDSAMYRCASAAGVSYNEQFFGPGTRLTVL.

V usage is TRBV5-1 and J usage is TRBJ1-1; no reliable D call. Germline CDR1 reads SGHRS; CDR2 reads YFSETQ. The CDR3 contains 15 residues. Trimming removed 3 bases from V and 4 bases from J, with 16 bases in between. The CDR3: CASSSRIDPTTEAFF. The DNA for the CDR3 is TGCGCCAGCAGCTCGCGGATCGACCCGACCACTGAAGCTTTCTTT.

The table lists this clone with a count of one. This rearrangement joins TRBV7-2 to TRBJ2-1; possibly TRBD2 for D (5 bases). V was clipped by 6 bases and J by 7 bases, with 16 bases between them. The CDR3 runs to 14 residues. The germline V gene has CDR1 SGHTA and CDR2 FQGNSA. CDR3: CASSFGLAPNEQFF. In nucleotides, the CDR3 is TGTGCCAGCAGTTTCGGACTGGCCCCGAATGAGCAGTTCTTC.

Comments on this clone: Other nucleotide sequences in the sample specify the same CDR3. V gene TRBV5-1 combines with J gene TRBJ2-5; D is uncertain. Trimming stripped 2 bases from V and 5 bases from J, with 4 bases between. This CDR3 is 11 amino acids long. The V gene's germline CDR1 is SGHRS and CDR2 YFSETQ. DNA of the CDR3: TGCGCCAGCAGCTTCGGGGAGACCCAGTACTTC. This encodes CASSFGETQYF.

V gene TRBV4-3 combines with J gene TRBJ2-3; 12 positions agree with TRBD2. V was clipped by 0 bases and J by 0 bases; unmatched bases: 4. Germline V CDR1 and CDR2: LGHNA, YSLEER. The CDR3 runs 18 residues. The CDR3, as DNA: TGCGCCAGCAGCCAAGATATGACTAGCGGGAGCAGCACAGATACGCAGTATTTT. Translating gives CASSQDMTSGSSTDTQYF.

The CDR3 nucleotides read TGCGCCAGCAGCCCTATCCTTGTAGCAGGGCTAATAGCCCAGCATTTT. Translating it yields CASSPILVAGLIAQHF. V is TRBV4-1 and J is TRBJ1-5; a possible D gene is TRBD1 (5 bases). The CDR3 runs to 16 residues. Trimming cost V 4 bases and J 11 bases, with 24 bases left between them. Germline loops: CDR1 MGHRA, CDR2 YSYEKL.